The 6 T cell receptor beta chains below were found in one sample sequenced in a study of PD-1 blockade in classical Hodgkin lymphoma. The repertoire was sequenced with immunoSEQ multiplex PCR; TCRdb's copy has only in-frame clones and lacks some. Of about 22,000 clones listed, under 75% are singletons. Noted time point: cycle 4 day 1 (C4D1), after 5 to 7 weeks of nivolumab. All patients experienced relapse after autologous stem cell transplantation, and brentuximab vedotin exposure was variable. Purified CD4+ T cells were obtained from thawed PBMCs through magnetic negative selection. The sample consisted of CD4+ T cells from blood, taken before the fourth cycle of nivolumab. These receptors all stem from a human donor with classical Hodgkin lymphoma.

V and J are TRBV5-4 and TRBJ1-2; D is unresolved. In germline, CDR1 is SGHNT, CDR2 YYREEE (reference sequence). Trimming took off 4 bases at V and 8 bases at J, with 15 bases between the two ends. The CDR3 loop spans 13 amino acids. The DNA for the CDR3 is TGTGCCAGCAGCCCCCCGGGAGGGCGCGGCTACACCTTC. Its protein is CASSPPGGRGYTF.

The V and J genes are TRBV5-4 and TRBJ2-7; 7 bases match TRBD1. The CDR3 loop spans 16 amino acids. Germline V lookup: CDR1 SGHNT, CDR2 YYREEE (reference sequence). The V and J ends lost 0 bases and 3 bases, in that order; junction bases with no gene match: 9. CDR3 region: CASSLATGTAIYEQYF. The CDR3 DNA reads TGTGCCAGCAGCTTGGCAACCGGGACAGCGATCTACGAGCAGTACTTC. The variable domain in full, completed from reference TRBV5-4 and TRBJ2-7, reads ETGVTQSPTHLIKTRGQQVTLRCSSQSGHNTVSWYQQALGQGPQFIFQYYREEENGRGNFPPRFSGLQFPNYSSELNVNALELDDSALYLCASSLATGTAIYEQYFGPGTRLTVT.

This clone occurred a few times. The chain couples TRBV4-2 to TRBJ2-3; D gene ambiguous. Trimming shortened V by 5 bases and J by 2 bases, and 11 bases separated the two germline ends. This CDR3 is built from 14 residues. Germline values: CDR1 LGHNA, CDR2 YNFKEQ. The CDR3 nucleotides read TGTGCCAGCAGCAACGACTTGTACACAGATACGCAGTATTTT. It is translated as CASSNDLYTDTQYF.

This clone was detected only once. This chain links TRBV19 with TRBJ1-6; D might be TRBD1 (6 bases). The length of the CDR3 is 18 residues. Trimming removed 4 bases from V and 2 bases from J, with 18 bases in between. Germline lookup yields CDR1 LNHDA and CDR2 SQIVND (reference sequence). Here the CDR3 DNA reads TGTGCCAGTAGTACTTTCAAAGGGGGTAACGCCTATAATTCACCCCTCCACTTT. Residues: CASSTFKGGNAYNSPLHF.

This chain connects TRBV19 to TRBJ1-2, with 7 bases identical to TRBD1. With V trimmed by 3 bases and J by 0 bases, 1 base remained unmatched. CDR1 LNHDA and CDR2 SQIVND come from the germline V gene (reference sequence). The CDR3 extends over 14 amino acids. CDR3 sequence: CASSIGTANYGYTF. CDR3 coding DNA: TGTGCCAGTAGTATCGGGACAGCTAACTATGGCTACACCTTC.

The sample holds one count of this clone. The gene calls are TRBV7-2 and TRBJ2-3; no definite D call. V was shortened by 3 bases and J by 3 bases, with 7 bases between the two germline ends. The length of the CDR3 is 13 residues. CDR1 SGHTA and CDR2 FQGNSA come from the germline V gene. The CDR3 loop reads CASSFSRTDTQYF. CDR3 in DNA: TGTGCCAGCAGCTTTTCCAGAACAGATACGCAGTATTTT.